The 23 T cell receptor beta chains listed next were all sequenced from one sample in a study of T cell repertoires in ileal Crohn's disease. Time point: neoterminal ileum biopsy at postoperative endoscopy, about 6 months after surgery. Sequencing was performed with immunoSEQ multiplex PCR; in TCRdb, only in-frame clones are kept and a portion is missing. The sample lists over 3,500 clones; around 70% were seen once. The specimen sequenced was ileal tissue. All receptors derive from an adult with Crohn's disease.

The chain is built from TRBV7-9 and TRBJ2-1, with 7 bases aligning to TRBD1. CDR3 length equals 18 residues. The germline V gene has CDR1 SEHNR and CDR2 FQNEAQ (reference sequence). V was pared by 1 base and J by 8 bases, with 17 bases of the junction left unmatched. CDR3 in amino acids: CASSLGFGKTGRLDEQFF. For the CDR3, the DNA is TGTGCCAGCAGCTTAGGGTTCGGAAAGACAGGGCGTCTCGATGAGCAGTTCTTC. The entire variable domain, with the rest obtained from reference TRBV7-9 and TRBJ2-1, is as follows: DTGVSQNPRHKITKRGQNVTFRCDPISEHNRLYWYRQTLGQGPEFLTYFQNEAQLEKSRLLSDRFSAERPKGSFSTLEIQRTEQGDSAMYLCASSLGFGKTGRLDEQFFGPGTRLTVL.

This chain joins TRBV7-9 and TRBJ2-5, with TRBD1 matching over 8 bases. Unmatched junction bases numbered 2, after V lost 2 bases and J lost 0 bases. The CDR3 runs 15 residues. CDR1 and CDR2 (germline): SEHNR, FQNEAQ (reference sequence). CDR3 coding DNA: TGTGCCAGCAGCTTACGGACAGGGAACCAAGAGACCCAGTACTTC. Protein sequence: CASSLRTGNQETQYF.

J is TRBJ1-2 and V is TRBV5-5; 10 bases are a match to TRBD1. The CDR3 runs 16 residues. Losses at the gene ends were 2 bases for V and 4 bases for J; bases not matched to a gene: 8. Germline loops: CDR1 SGHKS, CDR2 YYEKEE (reference sequence). This CDR3 reads CASSFRQGAVGYGYTF. The CDR3 DNA is TGTGCCAGCAGCTTCCGACAGGGGGCGGTTGGCTATGGCTACACCTTC.

V usage is TRBV29-1 and J usage is TRBJ2-1, with 11 positions matching TRBD2. This CDR3 region has 15 residues. Trimming took 5 bases from V and 6 from J; bases not matched to a gene: 9. Germline values: CDR1 SQVTM, CDR2 ANQGSEA. This CDR3 reads CSVNPVAGGANEQFF. DNA for the CDR3: TGCAGCGTTAACCCGGTAGCGGGGGGGGCCAATGAGCAGTTCTTC.

The V gene is TRBV28, the J gene TRBJ2-7, with 7 nucleotides matching TRBD1. V was pared by 6 bases and J by 0 bases, with 11 bases of the junction left unmatched. The germline V gene encodes CDR1 MDHEN and CDR2 SYDVKM. The CDR3 spans 16 residues. CDR3 in amino acids: CASRPPQGLSSYEQYF. The CDR3 nucleotides are TGTGCCAGCAGACCCCCACAGGGGTTGAGCTCCTACGAGCAGTACTTC. Complete variable domain (other parts from reference TRBV28 and TRBJ2-7): DVKVTQSSRYLVKRTGEKVFLECVQDMDHENMFWYRQDPGLGLRLIYFSYDVKMKEKGDIPEGYSVSREKKERFSLILESASTNQTSMYLCASRPPQGLSSYEQYFGPGTRLTVT.

The chain carries TRBV19 and TRBJ1-5; 10 bases map to TRBD1. V lost 7 bases to trimming and J lost 8 bases; unmatched junction nucleotides: 11. Germline V lookup: CDR1 LNHDA, CDR2 SQIVND (reference sequence). CDR3 length: 15 residues. CDR3 sequence: CASTPQRDRGEPQHF. For the CDR3, the DNA is TGTGCCAGTACCCCCCAGAGGGACAGGGGAGAGCCCCAGCATTTT.

This clone occurred once. The chain is built from TRBV6-4 and TRBJ2-1; 9 positions agree with TRBD2. Germline assignment: CDR1 MRHNA and CDR2 SNTAGT. CDR3 length: 15 amino acids. J gave up 3 bases and V 0 bases, and 0 bases lay outside the gene matches. The chain's CDR3 is CASSDSAGGYNEQFF. The DNA for the CDR3 is TGTGCCAGCAGTGACTCAGCGGGGGGCTACAATGAGCAGTTCTTC.

The V gene is TRBV7-3, the J gene TRBJ1-1; TRBD1 might be the D (6 bases). Deletions cut 5 bases from V and 2 bases from J, with 18 bases between. Germline lookup yields CDR1 SGHTA and CDR2 FQGTGA. This CDR3 is 16 amino acids long. The CDR3 sequence: CASSPRIGRGNTEAFF. The CDR3 DNA reads TGTGCCAGCAGCCCAAGGATCGGCAGGGGAAACACTGAAGCTTTCTTT.

This clone appeared a few times. The chain links TRBV4-1 to TRBJ2-3; D is perhaps TRBD2 (7 bases). The CDR3 loop spans 16 amino acids. V was pared by 0 bases and J by 6 bases, with 16 bases between. Germline assignment: CDR1 MGHRA and CDR2 YSYEKL. CDR3 residues: CASSQDSGGPGDTQYF. Written as DNA, the CDR3 is TGCGCCAGCAGCCAAGATTCCGGGGGGCCGGGGGATACGCAGTATTTT.

This clone has just one count. The same CDR3 is also encoded by other DNA sequences in this sample. The rearrangement joins TRBV5-4 to TRBJ2-1; D might be TRBD2 (5 bases). Germline loops: CDR1 SGHNT, CDR2 YYREEE (reference sequence). The CDR3 sequence is 14 residues long. Trimming stripped 3 bases from V and 1 base from J, with 8 bases between. CDR3 DNA: TGTGCCAGCAGCTCGTCGGGGTCCTACAATGAGCAGTTCTTC. Translation: CASSSSGSYNEQFF. The full variable domain, with the rest looked up from reference TRBV5-4 and TRBJ2-1, is ETGVTQSPTHLIKTRGQQVTLRCSSQSGHNTVSWYQQALGQGPQFIFQYYREEENGRGNFPPRFSGLQFPNYSSELNVNALELDDSALYLCASSSSGSYNEQFFGPGTRLTVL.

This chain connects TRBV7-6 to TRBJ2-1; possible D gene TRBD2, 6 bases. CDR3 length: 18 amino acids. CDR1 SGHVS and CDR2 FNYEAQ come from the germline V gene. The V end lost 1 base, the J end lost 2 bases, and 18 bases lay between the germline ends. CDR3 DNA: TGTGCCAGCAGCTTAGTATCTCGTCGGGAGCTCGCCTACAATGAGCAGTTCTTC. It yields the protein CASSLVSRRELAYNEQFF.

This clone is termed large (0.1 to 1%). This chain joins TRBV27 and TRBJ2-7, with 8 bases matching TRBD2. Germline CDR1 and CDR2: MNHEY and SMNVEV (reference sequence). The V segment lost 1 base and the J segment 4 bases; nucleotides outside the gene matches: 6. The CDR3 is 15 residues long. CDR3 sequence: CASSLYGGVGYEQYF. The CDR3 bases are TGTGCCAGCAGTTTATACGGGGGGGTAGGGTACGAGCAGTACTTC.

This rearrangement joins TRBV7-9 to TRBJ2-3; a possible D gene is TRBD1 (6 bases). Germline lookup yields CDR1 SEHNR and CDR2 FQNEAQ (reference sequence). The CDR3 is 15 amino acids. The V gene lost 5 bases and the J gene lost 0 bases, with 12 bases spanning the gap. The CDR3 reads CASSLRDTSTDTQYF. CDR3 nucleotides: TGTGCCAGCAGCCTCCGGGACACCAGCACAGATACGCAGTATTTT. Together with reference TRBV7-9 and TRBJ2-3, the CDR3 gives the full variable domain: DTGVSQNPRHKITKRGQNVTFRCDPISEHNRLYWYRQTLGQGPEFLTYFQNEAQLEKSRLLSDRFSAERPKGSFSTLEIQRTEQGDSAMYLCASSLRDTSTDTQYFGPGTRLTVL.

This rearrangement joins TRBV6-1 to TRBJ1-4, with D maybe TRBD1 (5 bases). Germline V gene sequence: CDR1 MNHNS, CDR2 SASEGT. CDR3 size: 18 residues. The V end was cut by 1 base, the J end by 0 bases, with 15 bases between. The CDR3 coding sequence is TGTGCCAGCAGTGAAGGCAAGGACATTACCCCAACTAATGAAAAACTGTTTTTT. This sequence encodes CASSEGKDITPTNEKLFF.

This clone was recorded a few times. The rearrangement uses TRBV11-2 and TRBJ1-3, with a tentative D call TRBD1 (6 bases). The CDR3 is made up of 17 amino acids. CDR1 is SGHAT and CDR2 is FQNNGV in the germline V gene. V was pared by 5 bases and J by 3 bases, with 20 bases between. Here the CDR3 reads CASSLMPRGQDGNTIYF. CDR3 nucleotides: TGTGCCAGCAGCCTCATGCCCAGGGGTCAGGATGGAAACACCATATATTTT.

The gene calls are TRBV7-2 and TRBJ1-5; D ambiguous. The V gene's germline CDR1 is SGHTA and CDR2 FQGNSA. The ends were cut back, 1 base at V and 4 bases at J, with 5 bases in the middle. The CDR3 sequence is 13 residues long. The CDR3 coding sequence is TGTGCCAGCAGCTTAGACGGGAATCAGCCCCAGCATTTT. Its translation is CASSLDGNQPQHF.

This clone has more than one count but fewer than ten. This CDR3 reads CSVQGRSGANVLTF. The CDR3 DNA reads as TGCAGCGTACAGGGGAGGTCTGGGGCCAACGTCCTGACTTTC. This rearrangement joins TRBV29-1 to TRBJ2-6; tentatively, D is TRBD1 (7 bases). Trimming cost V 6 bases and J 1 base, with 10 bases left between them. The CDR3 runs 14 residues. CDR1 is SQVTM, CDR2 ANQGSEA, per germline.

The chain combines TRBV9 with TRBJ2-1, with 12 bases that match TRBD2. The CDR3 has 17 residues. Per the germline V gene, CDR1 is SGDLS and CDR2 is YYNGEE. Trimming cost V 0 bases and J 4 bases; bases outside gene matches: 5. The CDR3 DNA reads TGTGCCAGCAGCGTAGCTAGCGGGGGGGCTAAATACAATGAGCAGTTCTTC. Amino acids: CASSVASGGAKYNEQFF.

For the CDR3, the DNA is TGTGCCATCGGCGGGACAGGGGGCGAAACCGGGGAGCTGTTTTTT. Its protein is CAIGGTGGETGELFF. The chain combines TRBV10-3 with TRBJ2-2; 12 bases fit TRBD1. J was trimmed by 5 bases and V by 8 bases; bases with no gene match: 6. Germline V gene lookup returns CDR1 ENHRY and CDR2 SYGVKD. This CDR3 contains 15 residues.

The rearrangement links TRBV28 to TRBJ2-7; 10 nucleotides agree with TRBD1. The CDR3 extends over 16 amino acids. Germline lookup yields CDR1 MDHEN and CDR2 SYDVKM. The V and J ends lost 5 bases and 2 bases, in that order; junction bases with no gene match: 9. DNA of the CDR3: TGTGCCAGCAGTCTAGGGGCCGGGACAGGGGCCTACGAGCAGTACTTC. This codes for CASSLGAGTGAYEQYF.

The CDR3 DNA sequence: TGTGCCAGCAGCTTAGAGGGGAGCGGGGCAACAGATACGCAGTATTTT. The encoded protein is CASSLEGSGATDTQYF. V is TRBV13 and J is TRBJ2-3; the match to TRBD2 covers 7 bases. Germline assignment: CDR1 PRHDT and CDR2 FYEKMQ (reference sequence). V was pared by 1 base and J by 3 bases, with 7 bases of the junction left unmatched. This CDR3 contains 16 residues.

This clone was counted only a few times. This chain connects TRBV6-1 to TRBJ2-7; 10 bases map to TRBD2. Per germline, CDR1 MNHNS and CDR2 SASEGT. The CDR3 contains 15 residues. The ends lost 1 base at V and 3 bases at J; junction bases unmatched: 3. The DNA of the CDR3 is TGTGCCAGCAGTGAAGAGGCTAGCGGGAGCTACGAGCAGTACTTC. Its translation: CASSEEASGSYEQYF.

This clone came up once. V is TRBV7-2 and J is TRBJ2-5, with D possibly matching TRBD2 (7 bases). The closer fit of TRBJ2-7 to the DNA end suggests the J call may be wrong. Per germline, CDR1 SGHTA and CDR2 FQGNSA. The CDR3 contains 15 residues. In nucleotides, the CDR3 is TGTGCCAGCAGCCGAGGGGGGGGCCGACGGAACGAGCAGTACTTC. Encoded protein: CASSRGGGRRNEQYF.